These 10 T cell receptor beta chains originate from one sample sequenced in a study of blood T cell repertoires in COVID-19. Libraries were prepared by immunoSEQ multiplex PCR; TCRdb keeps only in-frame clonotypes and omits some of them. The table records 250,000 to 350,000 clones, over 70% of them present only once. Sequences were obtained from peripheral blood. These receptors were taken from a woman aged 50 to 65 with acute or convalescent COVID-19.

Here the CDR3 DNA reads TGTGCCTGGAGTGTTTCCGGGACTAGCGGGAGGGGTTATGAGCAGTTCTTC. Protein sequence: CAWSVSGTSGRGYEQFF. V and J are TRBV30 and TRBJ2-1, with 16 bases lining up with TRBD2. CDR1 GTSNPN and CDR2 SVGIG come from the germline V gene (reference sequence). CDR3 length: 17 residues. With V trimmed by 0 bases and J by 8 bases, 7 bases remained unmatched.

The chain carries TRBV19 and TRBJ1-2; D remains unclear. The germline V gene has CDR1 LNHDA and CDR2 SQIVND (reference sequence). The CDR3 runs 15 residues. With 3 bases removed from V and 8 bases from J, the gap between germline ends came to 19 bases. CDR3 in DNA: TGTGCCAGTAGTATGCTTCTCGGTCTCTCTTTAGGCTACACCTTC. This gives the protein CASSMLLGLSLGYTF.

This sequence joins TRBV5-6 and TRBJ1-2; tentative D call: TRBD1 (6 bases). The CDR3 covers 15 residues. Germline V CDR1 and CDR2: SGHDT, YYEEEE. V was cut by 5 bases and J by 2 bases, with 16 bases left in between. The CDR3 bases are TGTGCCAGCAGTCCCCCTGGACAGCCGAACTATGGCTACACCTTC. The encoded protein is CASSPPGQPNYGYTF.

The CDR3 bases are TGTGCCAGCAGCTTAGGGGACACCTCGAACACTGAAGCTTTCTTT. It is translated as CASSLGDTSNTEAFF. The genes are TRBV7-2 and TRBJ1-1; maybe TRBD1 (6 bases). The germline V and J ends were trimmed by 1 base and 1 base, with 10 bases remaining between them. This CDR3 is built from 15 residues. The V gene's germline CDR1 is SGHTA and CDR2 FQGNSA.

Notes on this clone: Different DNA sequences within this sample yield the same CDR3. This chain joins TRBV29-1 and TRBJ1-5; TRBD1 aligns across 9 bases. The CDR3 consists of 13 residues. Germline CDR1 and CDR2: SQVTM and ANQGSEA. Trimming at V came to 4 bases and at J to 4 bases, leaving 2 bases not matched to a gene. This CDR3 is CSVGGTGNQPQHF. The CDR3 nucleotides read TGCAGCGTTGGGGGGACAGGGAATCAGCCCCAGCATTTT. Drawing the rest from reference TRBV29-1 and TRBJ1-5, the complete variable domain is SAVISQKPSRDICQRGTSLTIQCQVDSQVTMMFWYRQQPGQSLTLIATANQGSEATYESGFVIDKFPISRPNLTFSTLTVSNMSPEDSSIYLCSVGGTGNQPQHFGDGTRLSIL.

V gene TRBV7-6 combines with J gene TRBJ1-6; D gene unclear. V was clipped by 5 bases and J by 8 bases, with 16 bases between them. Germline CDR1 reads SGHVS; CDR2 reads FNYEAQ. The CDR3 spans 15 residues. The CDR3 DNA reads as TGTGCCAGCAGCGAGGGAGGACTCTTTGATTCACCCCTCCACTTT. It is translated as CASSEGGLFDSPLHF.

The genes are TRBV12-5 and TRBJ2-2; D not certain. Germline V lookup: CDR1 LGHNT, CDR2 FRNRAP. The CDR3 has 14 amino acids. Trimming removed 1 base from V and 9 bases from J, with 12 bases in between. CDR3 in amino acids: CASGLDGSRRELFF. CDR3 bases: TGTGCTAGTGGTTTGGATGGGTCGCGGAGGGAGCTGTTTTTT.

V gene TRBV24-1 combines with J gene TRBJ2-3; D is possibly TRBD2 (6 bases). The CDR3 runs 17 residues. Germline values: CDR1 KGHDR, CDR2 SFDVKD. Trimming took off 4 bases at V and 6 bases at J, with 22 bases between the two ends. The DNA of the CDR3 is TGTGCCACCAGTGACCGACGGAACTTCGCGGGGCTCGATACGCAGTATTTT. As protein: CATSDRRNFAGLDTQYF.

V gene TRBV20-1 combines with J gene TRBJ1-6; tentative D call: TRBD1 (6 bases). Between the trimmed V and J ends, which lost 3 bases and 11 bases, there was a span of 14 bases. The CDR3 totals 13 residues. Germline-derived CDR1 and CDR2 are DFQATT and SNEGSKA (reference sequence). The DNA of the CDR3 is TGCAGTGCTAGTGGGGGCCCGTTCGCACCCCTCCACTTT. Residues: CSASGGPFAPLHF.

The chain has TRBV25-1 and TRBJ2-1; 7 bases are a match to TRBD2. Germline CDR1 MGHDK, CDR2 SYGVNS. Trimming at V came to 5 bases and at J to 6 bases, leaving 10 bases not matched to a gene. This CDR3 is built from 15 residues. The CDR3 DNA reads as TGTGCCAGCAGTTTAGTAGCGGGTTTTCCCAATGAGCAGTTCTTC. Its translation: CASSLVAGFPNEQFF.